This TCR beta chain was documented in a study of T cells in Graves' hyperthyroidism and ophthalmopathy. This clonotype was seen ten or more times. RNA transcripts provided the source from which TCR beta CDR3 regions were amplified. The study used the HTBI primer set for a first-round RT-PCR of the TCR CDR3. TCRdb called the multiplex PCR reads again in MiXCR, with one record for every CDR3 protein. The sample gives fewer than 850,000 distinct CDR3 sequences, 15% to 20% of which show up once; roughly a sixth is in the top ten. The sequence was obtained from a man aged 45-65 years with Graves' hyperthyroidism. The specimen sequenced was blood.

The CDR3 reads CASSEEADYNSPLHF. The CDR3 DNA reads as TGTGCCAGCAGTGAGGAGGCAGATTATAATTCACCCCTCCACTTT. The genes are TRBV2 and TRBJ1-6; D gene unclear. V dropped 3 bases and J dropped 4 bases, with 10 bases sitting between them. Per germline, CDR1 SNHLY and CDR2 FYNNEI. The CDR3 runs 15 residues.